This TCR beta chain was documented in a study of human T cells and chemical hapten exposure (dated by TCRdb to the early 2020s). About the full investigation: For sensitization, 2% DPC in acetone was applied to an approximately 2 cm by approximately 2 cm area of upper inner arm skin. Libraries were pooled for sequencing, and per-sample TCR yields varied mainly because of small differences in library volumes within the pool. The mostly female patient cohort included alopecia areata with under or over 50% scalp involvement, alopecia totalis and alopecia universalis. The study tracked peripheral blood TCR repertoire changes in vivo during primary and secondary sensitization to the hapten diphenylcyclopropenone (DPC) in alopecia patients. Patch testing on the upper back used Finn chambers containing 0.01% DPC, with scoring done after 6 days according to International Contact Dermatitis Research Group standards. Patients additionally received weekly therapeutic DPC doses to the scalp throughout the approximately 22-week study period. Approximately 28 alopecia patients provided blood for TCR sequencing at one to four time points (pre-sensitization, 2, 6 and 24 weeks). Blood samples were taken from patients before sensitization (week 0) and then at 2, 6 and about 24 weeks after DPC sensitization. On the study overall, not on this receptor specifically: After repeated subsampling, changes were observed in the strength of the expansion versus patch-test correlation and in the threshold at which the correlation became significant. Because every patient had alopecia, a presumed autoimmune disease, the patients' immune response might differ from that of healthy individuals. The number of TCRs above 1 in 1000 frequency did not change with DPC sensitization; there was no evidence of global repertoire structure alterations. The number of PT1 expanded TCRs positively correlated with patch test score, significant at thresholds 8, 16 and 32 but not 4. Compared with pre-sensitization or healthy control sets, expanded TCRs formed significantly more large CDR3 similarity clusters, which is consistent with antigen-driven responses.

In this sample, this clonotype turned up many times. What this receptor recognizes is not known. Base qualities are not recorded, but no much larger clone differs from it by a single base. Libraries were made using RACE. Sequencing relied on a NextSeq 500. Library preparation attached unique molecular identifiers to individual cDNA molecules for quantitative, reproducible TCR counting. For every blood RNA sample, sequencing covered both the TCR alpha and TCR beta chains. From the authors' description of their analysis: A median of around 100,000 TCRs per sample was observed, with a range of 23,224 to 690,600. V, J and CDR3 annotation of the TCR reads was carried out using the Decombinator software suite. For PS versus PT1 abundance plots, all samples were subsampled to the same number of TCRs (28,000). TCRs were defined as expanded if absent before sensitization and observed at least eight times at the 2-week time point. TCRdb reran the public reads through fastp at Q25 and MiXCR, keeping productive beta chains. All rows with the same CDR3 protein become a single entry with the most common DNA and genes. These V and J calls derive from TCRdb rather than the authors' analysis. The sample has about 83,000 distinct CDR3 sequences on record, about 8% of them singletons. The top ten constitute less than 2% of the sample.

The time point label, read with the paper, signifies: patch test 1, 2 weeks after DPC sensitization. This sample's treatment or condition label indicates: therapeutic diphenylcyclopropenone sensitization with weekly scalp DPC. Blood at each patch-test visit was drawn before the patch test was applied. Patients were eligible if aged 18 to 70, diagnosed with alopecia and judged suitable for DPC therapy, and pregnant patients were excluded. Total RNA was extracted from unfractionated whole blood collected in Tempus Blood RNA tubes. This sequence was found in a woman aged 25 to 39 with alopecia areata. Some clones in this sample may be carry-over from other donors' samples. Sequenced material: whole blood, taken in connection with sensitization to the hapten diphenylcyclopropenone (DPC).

The DNA sequence is as follows: TGCAGTGCTAGACCATTCGGAGATACGCAGTATTTT. It translates to CSARPFGDTQYF. Recombination linked TRBV20-1 to TRBJ2-3; the D gene cannot be named for sure. The germline V gene (reference sequence) yields DFQATT for CDR1 and SNEGSKA for CDR2. Including the terminal cysteine and phenylalanine, the CDR3 comprises 12 residues. Of all the DNA, just the CDR3 is kept, 36 bases in frame from base 1. Trimming at the junction amounts to 2 bases on V and 5 bases on J, and the germline ends lie 8 bases apart.